The 13 T cell receptor beta chains given below trace back to one sample, sequenced in a study of cytomegalovirus exposure and HLA in healthy donors (dated by TCRdb to 2016 to 2017). The method was the immunoSEQ multiplex PCR assay. Not all clones reach the TCRdb copy of this immuneACCESS table, which keeps in-frame sequences only. Checked studies attribute under half of the gap to unresolved V genes and leave the rest unexplained. For this sample the table gives under 250,000 clones, of which 90% to 95% were detected only once. The ten top clones hold about 0.95% of the sample. Sequencing input: PBMCs. These receptors originate from a woman between 18 and 30 years old in good health and CMV-seronegative.

The chain's CDR3 is CASVRSYSNQPQHF. In DNA, the CDR3 is TGTGCCAGCGTGAGGAGCTATAGCAATCAGCCCCAGCATTTT. The V and J genes are TRBV6-6 and TRBJ1-5; D is uncertain. The V and J ends lost 8 bases and 0 bases respectively, with 11 bases between them. Per the germline V gene, CDR1 is MNHNY and CDR2 is SVGAGI (reference sequence). The length of the CDR3 is 14 residues.

The chain uses TRBV5-1 and TRBJ2-4; D call uncertain. Germline V gives CDR1 SGHRS, CDR2 YFSETQ. The CDR3 is 14 residues long. The V and J ends lost 1 base and 0 bases respectively, with 5 bases between them. The CDR3 DNA is TGCGCCAGCAGCTTGTTCGTAGCCAAAAACATTCAGTACTTC. Protein product: CASSLFVAKNIQYF.

The chain uses TRBV19 and TRBJ2-7; 11 bases match TRBD1. This CDR3 region has 15 residues. V trimming: 6 bases; J trimming: 5 bases; junction bases outside the gene matches: 9. Germline V gene lookup returns CDR1 LNHDA and CDR2 SQIVND (reference sequence). The CDR3 DNA sequence: TGTGCCAGTAGCCGACGGGACAGGGGGTTCCACGAGCAGTACTTC. Residues: CASSRRDRGFHEQYF. The variable domain in full, completed from reference TRBV19 and TRBJ2-7, reads DGGITQSPKYLFRKEGQNVTLSCEQNLNHDAMYWYRQDPGQGLRLIYYSQIVNDFQKGDIAEGYSVSREKKESFPLTVTSAQKNPTAFYLCASSRRDRGFHEQYFGPGTRLTVT.

The rearrangement links TRBV5-1 to TRBJ1-2, with TRBD1 matching over 7 bases. The CDR3 runs 15 residues. The junction had 10 bases not matched to a gene; V was cut back by 4 bases and J by 4 bases. In germline, CDR1 is SGHRS, CDR2 YFSETQ. DNA of the CDR3: TGCGCCAGCAGCCTGGGACAGTTAATCATCTATGGCTACACCTTC. This sequence encodes CASSLGQLIIYGYTF.

The gene calls are TRBV10-2 and TRBJ1-1, with 7 bases fitting TRBD1. J lost 5 bases, V lost 5 bases, and 8 bases had no gene match. Per germline, CDR1 WSHSY and CDR2 SAAADI. The CDR3 covers 14 residues. The chain's CDR3 is CASSPDRRGTEAFF. The CDR3 nucleotides read TGCGCCAGCAGTCCGGACAGGCGTGGGACTGAAGCTTTCTTT.

The CDR3 region has the DNA TGTGCCAGTACGATTGGGAGGGAAAGGAATGATTCACCCCTCCACTTT. Translation gives CASTIGRERNDSPLHF. The chain employs TRBV19 and TRBJ1-6; D unclear. The germline gives CDR1 LNHDA, CDR2 SQIVND (reference sequence). Trimming cost V 7 bases and J 8 bases, with 21 bases left between them. The CDR3 runs 16 residues. Full variable domain (outside the CDR3, taken from reference TRBV19 and TRBJ1-6): DGGITQSPKYLFRKEGQNVTLSCEQNLNHDAMYWYRQDPGQGLRLIYYSQIVNDFQKGDIAEGYSVSREKKESFPLTVTSAQKNPTAFYLCASTIGRERNDSPLHFGNGTRLTVT.

The chain carries TRBV7-3 and TRBJ1-1; D is possibly TRBD1 (6 bases). The CDR3 is 15 amino acids. V shed 5 bases and J shed 4 bases, with 17 bases lying between them. The germline V gene encodes CDR1 SGHTA and CDR2 FQGTGA. In DNA form, the CDR3 reads TGTGCCAGCAGCCCGGAGCGGGGGCGGGTCACTGAAGCTTTCTTT. This encodes CASSPERGRVTEAFF.

The rearrangement links TRBV27 to TRBJ1-1; a possible D gene is TRBD1 (6 bases). The CDR3 runs to 12 residues. Germline V gene data show CDR1 as MNHEY and CDR2 as SMNVEV (reference sequence). The germline V and J ends were trimmed by 8 bases and 1 base, with 8 bases remaining between them. The CDR3 bases are TGTGCCAGCTCACAGGGGAACACTGAAGCTTTCTTT. Protein sequence: CASSQGNTEAFF.

A word on this clone: Distinct nucleotide sequences in the sample also encode this CDR3. The rearrangement links TRBV28 to TRBJ1-1; no reliable D call. The CDR3 loop spans 11 amino acids. V lost 5 bases and J lost 2, with 3 bases in between. Germline V gives CDR1 MDHEN, CDR2 SYDVKM. The CDR3 DNA reads TGTGCCAGCAGTAGCAACACTGAAGCTTTCTTT. It is translated as CASSSNTEAFF. Together with reference TRBV28 and TRBJ1-1, the CDR3 gives the full variable domain: DVKVTQSSRYLVKRTGEKVFLECVQDMDHENMFWYRQDPGLGLRLIYFSYDVKMKEKGDIPEGYSVSREKKERFSLILESASTNQTSMYLCASSSNTEAFFGQGTRLTVV.

The chain carries TRBV27 and TRBJ2-7; maybe TRBD2 (5 bases). The CDR3 runs to 18 residues. The V end lost 5 bases, the J end lost 0 bases, and 23 bases lay between the germline ends. Germline-derived CDR1 and CDR2 are MNHEY and SMNVEV (reference sequence). The CDR3: CASSIRQISATSSYEQYF. The CDR3 DNA sequence: TGTGCCAGCAGTATCCGCCAAATCAGCGCTACTAGCTCCTACGAGCAGTACTTC.

This chain's CDR3 is CASSATSGSFTDTQYF. The CDR3 bases are TGTGCCAGCAGCGCCACTAGCGGGAGCTTCACAGATACGCAGTATTTT. The chain is built from TRBV9 and TRBJ2-3; 11 bases fit TRBD2. Germline V gene data show CDR1 as SGDLS and CDR2 as YYNGEE. V dropped 3 bases and J dropped 2; count of bases not matched to a gene: 5. The CDR3 covers 16 residues.

The chain joins TRBV13 to TRBJ1-1; D gene unclear. Trimming cost V 1 base and J 6 bases, with 9 bases left between them. The CDR3 spans 13 residues. Germline CDR1 is PRHDT and CDR2 is FYEKMQ (reference sequence). The CDR3 sequence: CASSLAGLAEAFF. CDR3 coding DNA: TGTGCCAGCAGCTTAGCGGGATTGGCTGAAGCTTTCTTT.

The chain recombines TRBV29-1 with TRBJ2-7, with TRBD1 identical over 8 bases. This CDR3 region has 16 residues. The V and J ends lost 3 bases and 2 bases, in that order; junction bases with no gene match: 12. From germline, CDR1 is SQVTM and CDR2 ANQGSEA. The CDR3 coding sequence is TGCAGCGTTGATGGTGCGGACAGGGAGTACCCCTACGAGCAGTACTTC. Amino acids: CSVDGADREYPYEQYF.